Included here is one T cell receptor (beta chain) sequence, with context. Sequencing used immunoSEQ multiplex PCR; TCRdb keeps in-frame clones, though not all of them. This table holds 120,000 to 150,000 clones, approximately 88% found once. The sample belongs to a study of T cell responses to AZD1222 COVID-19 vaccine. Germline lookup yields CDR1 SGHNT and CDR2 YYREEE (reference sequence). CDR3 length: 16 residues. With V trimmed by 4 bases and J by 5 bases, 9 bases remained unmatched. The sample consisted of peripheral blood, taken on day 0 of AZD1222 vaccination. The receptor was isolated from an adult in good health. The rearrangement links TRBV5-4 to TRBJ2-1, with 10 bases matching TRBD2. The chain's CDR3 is CASSPPAGGVHNEQFF. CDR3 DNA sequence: TGTGCCAGCAGCCCACCAGCGGGGGGGGTTCACAATGAGCAGTTCTTC.